The 25 T cell receptor beta chains below were found in one sample sequenced in a study of blood T cell repertoires in COVID-19. TCRdb's copy holds only in-frame clones and misses some; the assay was immunoSEQ multiplex PCR. The data hold 25,000 to 30,000 clones, with more than 75% observed a single time. The sample comprised peripheral blood. These TCRs come from a human donor in a cohort sampled during active COVID-19.

The CDR3 sequence is CASSEHRANEQFF. DNA for the CDR3: TGCGCCAGCAGTGAGCACAGGGCGAATGAGCAGTTCTTC. The chain couples TRBV10-2 to TRBJ2-1, with D possibly TRBD1 on 6 matching bases. V was trimmed by 2 bases and J by 7 bases, leaving 9 bases between them. Germline V gene sequence: CDR1 WSHSY, CDR2 SAAADI. This CDR3 has 13 residues.

This chain links TRBV27 with TRBJ2-2, with D tentatively TRBD2 (6 bases). The CDR3 runs 17 residues. CDR1 is MNHEY and CDR2 is SMNVEV in the germline V gene (reference sequence). V shed 6 bases and J shed 5 bases, with 22 bases lying between them. CDR3 sequence (DNA): TGTGCCAGCAGCTTGACCGTTAGGGCGCGGGGTACCGGGGAGCTGTTTTTT. Amino acids: CASSLTVRARGTGELFF.

The chain is built from TRBV4-2 and TRBJ2-3; D is unclear. Germline CDR1 and CDR2: LGHNA and YNFKEQ. Trimming took off 1 base at V and 3 bases at J, with 8 bases between the two ends. The CDR3 has 14 amino acids. Here the CDR3 reads CASSQGATTDTQYF. The DNA for the CDR3 is TGTGCCAGCAGCCAAGGGGCTACGACAGATACGCAGTATTTT.

The genes are TRBV4-2 and TRBJ2-3; TRBD2 matches at 11 bases. Looked up from germline, CDR1 is LGHNA and CDR2 is YNFKEQ. The ends lost 0 bases at V and 4 bases at J; junction bases unmatched: 6. The CDR3 consists of 17 residues. The CDR3 DNA is TGTGCCAGCAGCCAAGACCTTAGCGGGGGGGCGGCAGATACGCAGTATTTT. Translating gives CASSQDLSGGAADTQYF.

The chain links TRBV5-1 to TRBJ2-7; 8 nucleotides agree with TRBD1. J lost 2 bases, V lost 3 bases, and 10 bases had no gene match. This CDR3 spans 16 amino acids. Germline V gene lookup returns CDR1 SGHRS and CDR2 YFSETQ. CDR3 residues: CASSSGGDLGTYEQYF. CDR3 DNA sequence: TGCGCCAGCAGCTCAGGGGGCGACCTTGGGACCTACGAGCAGTACTTC.

The gene calls are TRBV7-9 and TRBJ1-4; 8 bases map to TRBD1. This CDR3 region has 16 residues. J was trimmed by 2 bases and V by 4 bases; bases with no gene match: 6. The V gene's germline CDR1 is SEHNR and CDR2 FQNEAQ (reference sequence). For the CDR3, the DNA is TGTGCCAGCAGCTCCGGGACAGGTGGGACTAATGAAAAACTGTTTTTT. This translates into CASSSGTGGTNEKLFF.

This chain connects TRBV2 to TRBJ2-3; 7 nucleotides line up with TRBD2. The germline CDR1 and CDR2 sequences are SNHLY and FYNNEI. CDR3 size: 17 residues. After removal of 6 bases from V and 2 bases from J, the junction contained 14 bases not matched to a gene. The CDR3 reads CASSPPGRVAATDTQYF. Here the CDR3 DNA reads TGTGCCAGCAGCCCCCCTGGGAGGGTAGCGGCCACAGATACGCAGTATTTT. Based on the CDR3 plus reference TRBV2 and TRBJ2-3, the full variable domain is EPEVTQTPSHQVTQMGQEVILRCVPISNHLYFYWYRQILGQKVEFLVSFYNNEISEKSEIFDDQFSVERPDGSNFTLKIRSTKLEDSAMYFCASSPPGRVAATDTQYFGPGTRLTVL.

The rearrangement uses TRBV5-5 and TRBJ2-4; 13 bases are a match to TRBD2. V was clipped by 4 bases and J by 0 bases; unmatched bases: 7. The CDR3 has 18 residues. Germline assignment: CDR1 SGHKS and CDR2 YYEKEE (reference sequence). CDR3 DNA: TGTGCCAGCAGCACCGGACTAGCGGGGGTGAGAGCCAAAAACATTCAGTACTTC. Amino acid sequence: CASSTGLAGVRAKNIQYF.

This chain joins TRBV2 and TRBJ2-7, with D maybe TRBD1 (6 bases). The CDR3 consists of 16 residues. V was trimmed by 7 bases and J by 6 bases, leaving 25 bases between them. Germline CDR1 is SNHLY and CDR2 is FYNNEI. The CDR3 here is CASTPTGQSPKAEQYF. The DNA for the CDR3 is TGTGCCAGCACCCCAACCGGACAGTCCCCAAAGGCCGAGCAGTACTTC.

This clone has more than one count but fewer than ten. This chain connects TRBV10-1 to TRBJ1-4, with 7 bases fitting TRBD1. This CDR3 has 15 amino acids. CDR1 is WNHNN, CDR2 SYGVQD, per germline (reference sequence). Trimming removed 7 bases from V and 0 bases from J; junction bases left unmatched: 5. The CDR3 is CASTDRSATNEKLFF. The CDR3 DNA reads TGCGCCAGCACGGACAGGAGCGCAACTAATGAAAAACTGTTTTTT.

The chain recombines TRBV27 with TRBJ2-5; 7 nucleotides line up with TRBD2. This CDR3 has 15 residues. Germline V gene data show CDR1 as MNHEY and CDR2 as SMNVEV (reference sequence). After removal of 3 bases from V and 5 bases from J, the junction contained 9 bases not matched to a gene. In DNA, the CDR3 is TGTGCCAGCAGTTTGGGGAGGCTGGGGGGGGAGACCCAGTACTTC. Translation gives CASSLGRLGGETQYF.

The genes are TRBV5-1 and TRBJ1-1, with TRBD1 matching over 10 bases. Trimming cost V 3 bases and J 4 bases; bases outside gene matches: 6. Germline loops: CDR1 SGHRS, CDR2 YFSETQ. The CDR3 runs to 15 residues. The chain's CDR3 is CASSSGQGRSTEAFF. Here the CDR3 DNA reads TGCGCCAGCAGCTCGGGACAGGGGCGGAGCACTGAAGCTTTCTTT.

The chain carries TRBV28 and TRBJ1-5; no clear D. Germline CDR1 and CDR2: MDHEN and SYDVKM. The length of the CDR3 is 17 residues. Trimming took off 1 base at V and 0 bases at J, with 13 bases between the two ends. CDR3 protein: CASSLSLTRYSNQPQHF. DNA for the CDR3: TGTGCCAGCAGTTTATCCCTTACTCGTTATAGCAATCAGCCCCAGCATTTT.

The gene calls are TRBV6-4 and TRBJ2-3; 7 positions agree with TRBD1. Germline V lookup: CDR1 MRHNA, CDR2 SNTAGT. V shed 3 bases, J shed 6 bases, and the junction held 3 bases outside the gene matches. The CDR3 has 13 amino acids. Here the CDR3 reads CASSESRGDTQYF. The CDR3, as DNA: TGTGCCAGCAGTGAGTCCAGGGGGGATACGCAGTATTTT.

The chain couples TRBV2 to TRBJ1-1, with 10 bases matching TRBD1. The CDR3 extends over 14 amino acids. Germline CDR1 reads SNHLY; CDR2 reads FYNNEI. Losses at the gene ends were 6 bases for V and 4 bases for J; bases not matched to a gene: 5. Here the CDR3 reads CASSGDRGRTEAFF. CDR3 DNA: TGTGCCAGCAGCGGGGACAGGGGTCGCACTGAAGCTTTCTTT.

This clone turned up a few times. This sequence joins TRBV19 and TRBJ1-6; 7 positions match TRBD1. Germline values: CDR1 LNHDA, CDR2 SQIVND (reference sequence). V lost 3 bases to trimming and J lost 9 bases; unmatched junction nucleotides: 5. This CDR3 is 14 amino acids long. The CDR3 DNA reads TGTGCCAGTAGTATCGGGACAGCTACTTCACCCCTCCACTTT. This translates into CASSIGTATSPLHF.

The genes are TRBV18 and TRBJ1-1; D is undetermined. The germline gives CDR1 KGHSH, CDR2 LQKENI. This CDR3 contains 15 residues. Trimming took off 1 base at V and 3 bases at J, with 12 bases between the two ends. The CDR3 loop reads CASSPLRSGDTEAFF. In DNA form, the CDR3 reads TGTGCCAGCTCACCACTCCGTTCCGGGGACACTGAAGCTTTCTTT.

The chain is built from TRBV10-1 and TRBJ1-1; D possibly corresponds to TRBD1 (5 bases). The CDR3 spans 9 residues. Germline values: CDR1 WNHNN, CDR2 SYGVQD (reference sequence). V was pared by 7 bases and J by 11 bases, with 8 bases between. The CDR3 is CASTGRAFF. The CDR3 nucleotides are TGCGCCAGCACAGGGAGGGCTTTCTTT.

The chain joins TRBV7-2 to TRBJ2-5; TRBD2 matches at 13 bases. V lost 3 bases to trimming and J lost 4 bases; unmatched junction nucleotides: 2. Germline V gene lookup returns CDR1 SGHTA and CDR2 FQGNSA. This CDR3 spans 15 amino acids. CDR3 in amino acids: CASSLGLAGPETQYF. In DNA form, the CDR3 reads TGTGCCAGCAGCTTGGGACTAGCGGGGCCAGAGACCCAGTACTTC.

The CDR3 protein is CASSPADRAYYEQYF. CDR3 DNA sequence: TGCGCCAGCAGCCCGGCGGACAGGGCATACTACGAGCAGTACTTC. The rearrangement uses TRBV4-3 and TRBJ2-7; 8 nucleotides line up with TRBD1. V was clipped by 4 bases and J by 3 bases; unmatched bases: 8. The germline gives CDR1 LGHNA, CDR2 YSLEER. The CDR3 is made up of 15 amino acids.

This chain connects TRBV13 to TRBJ2-2, with D possibly TRBD1 on 6 matching bases. The V and J ends lost 0 bases and 2 bases respectively, with 10 bases between them. The germline gives CDR1 PRHDT, CDR2 FYEKMQ (reference sequence). This CDR3 has 16 amino acids. In nucleotides, the CDR3 is TGTGCCAGCAGCTTAGGGGCAGGGGCCAACACCGGGGAGCTGTTTTTT. As protein: CASSLGAGANTGELFF. Filled out from reference TRBV13 and TRBJ2-2, the complete variable domain reads AAGVIQSPRHLIKEKRETATLKCYPIPRHDTVYWYQQGPGQDPQFLISFYEKMQSDKGSIPDRFSAQQFSDYHSELNMSSLELGDSALYFCASSLGAGANTGELFFGEGSRLTVL.

V and J are TRBV9 and TRBJ2-5, with TRBD1 matching over 8 bases. CDR1 and CDR2 (germline): SGDLS, YYNGEE. The CDR3 is made up of 16 amino acids. V lost 3 bases and J lost 1; bases outside the gene matches: 8. The chain's CDR3 is CASSDKTTGGQETQYF. In DNA form, the CDR3 reads TGTGCCAGCAGCGACAAAACAACAGGGGGCCAAGAGACCCAGTACTTC.

The chain joins TRBV9 to TRBJ2-3; the match to TRBD2 covers 9 bases. In germline, CDR1 is SGDLS, CDR2 YYNGEE. This CDR3 region has 19 residues. With V trimmed by 0 bases and J by 4 bases, 15 bases remained unmatched. CDR3: CASSVAGIAGAFKADTQYF. The CDR3 DNA is TGTGCCAGCAGCGTAGCTGGGATAGCGGGGGCTTTTAAGGCAGATACGCAGTATTTT.

V usage is TRBV10-3 and J usage is TRBJ1-2; 8 bases are a match to TRBD1. The V gene's germline CDR1 is ENHRY and CDR2 SYGVKD. V lost 3 bases and J lost 3; bases outside the gene matches: 15. The length of the CDR3 is 18 residues. CDR3 in DNA: TGTGCCATCAGTGATAGGACAGGGCCAACGTCACCTTACTATGGCTACACCTTC. Translation gives CAISDRTGPTSPYYGYTF.

The chain combines TRBV5-1 with TRBJ2-7, with 9 nucleotides matching TRBD2. V lost 4 bases to trimming and J lost 2 bases; unmatched junction nucleotides: 7. The CDR3 totals 15 residues. Germline CDR1 SGHRS, CDR2 YFSETQ. CDR3 sequence (DNA): TGCGCCAGCAGCCTGGAGTCTAGCGGGACCTACGAGCAGTACTTC. It specifies CASSLESSGTYEQYF.